The T cell receptor (beta chain) under discussion was sequenced for a study of spatial heterogeneity in lung cancer. This clonotype has a handful of counts. The CDR3 covers 15 residues. Germline V lookup: CDR1 DFQATT, CDR2 SNEGSKA (reference sequence). V shed 0 bases, J shed 6 bases, and the junction held 6 bases outside the gene matches. Indicated time point: sample taken at primary tumor resection. TCRs were sequenced from unsorted whole RNA of tumor, nontumor lung or PBMC. A single record per CDR3 protein comes from TCRdb applying MiXCR to the 5' RACE reads. The table lists around 48,000 distinct CDR3 sequences, approximately 5.7% of them singletons, with roughly 11% in the top ten.

The clonotype comes from a male donor with early-stage non-small cell lung cancer. The sequencing here drew on PBMCs, taken at surgery. The chain couples TRBV20-1 to TRBJ2-7, with TRBD2 matching 12 bases. In DNA form, the CDR3 reads TGCAGTGCTAGAGATCGTAGACTAGCGGGAGTCGAGCAGTACTTC. As protein: CSARDRRLAGVEQYF.